A selection of T cell receptor beta chains follows, all from one sample in a study of Graves' ophthalmopathy and Graves' hyperthyroidism. TCRdb analysed the multiplex PCR reads with MiXCR anew, one entry per CDR3 protein. The sample has approximately 410,000 distinct CDR3 sequences; approximately 15% are singletons. The sequencing input was peripheral blood. The source of these receptors is a woman younger than 30 with stable Graves' hyperthyroidism. Each CDR3 is given with its conserved first and last residue. D genes are given only for firm matches. Clone size appears in some rows only: once, few, many, or a class for an expanded clone.

>14|many|TRBV10-3|-|TRBJ1-1
CAVSDGTGNTEAFF
TGTGCCGTCAGTGATGGGACGGGGAACACTGAAGCTTTCTTT
>13|once|TRBV10-1|-|TRBJ2-2
CASSRDTTGELFF
TGCGCCAGCAGCCGGGACACGACCGGGGAGCTGTTTTTT
>16|many|TRBV19|TRBD1|TRBJ1-1
CASSRTGKGLDTEAFF
TGTGCCAGTAGTCGGACAGGTAAGGGGTTGGACACTGAAGCTTTCTTT
>13|many|TRBV20-1|-|TRBJ1-1
CSARSGEGTEAFF
TGCAGTGCTAGAAGCGGGGAGGGCACTGAAGCTTTCTTT
>14|many|TRBV6-5|-|TRBJ1-2
CASGATVTNYGYTF
TGTGCCAGCGGGGCGACAGTTACCAACTATGGCTACACCTTC
>15|many|TRBV11-2|-|TRBJ1-5
CASSPTGRSNQPQHF
TGTGCCAGCAGCCCCACTGGGAGAAGCAATCAGCCCCAGCATTTT
>16|many|TRBV7-2|TRBD1|TRBJ1-2
CASTFKRGDRDYGYTF
TGTGCCAGCACCTTCAAAAGGGGGGACAGGGACTATGGCTACACCTTC
>13|-|TRBV7-9|-|TRBJ2-4
CASCTHGGDIQYF
TGTGCCAGCTGCACCCACGGGGGTGACATTCAGTACTTC
>11|many|TRBV27|-|TRBJ2-7
CASSRGHEQYF
TGTGCCAGCAGCAGGGGACACGAGCAGTACTTC
>16|once|TRBV9|TRBD2|TRBJ2-5
CASSVTSGYSQETQYF
TGTGCCAGCAGCGTGACTAGCGGGTACTCCCAAGAGACCCAGTACTTC
>15|few|TRBV11-2|-|TRBJ2-3
CASSLKGPNTDTQYF
TGTGCCAGCAGCTTAAAGGGTCCCAACACAGATACGCAGTATTTT
>14|-|TRBV11-3|TRBD1|TRBJ1-1
CASSLATGGTEACF
TGTGCCAGCAGCTTAGCTACAGGGGGCACTGAAGCTTGCTTT
>12|few|TRBV7-2|-|TRBJ1-2
CASSSLGGDYTF
TGTGCCAGCAGCTCACTCGGGGGAGACTACACCTTC
>16|many|TRBV4-2|TRBD2|TRBJ2-5
CASSLLLAGVEETQYF
TGTGCCAGCAGCCTGTTACTAGCGGGGGTAGAAGAGACCCAGTACTTC